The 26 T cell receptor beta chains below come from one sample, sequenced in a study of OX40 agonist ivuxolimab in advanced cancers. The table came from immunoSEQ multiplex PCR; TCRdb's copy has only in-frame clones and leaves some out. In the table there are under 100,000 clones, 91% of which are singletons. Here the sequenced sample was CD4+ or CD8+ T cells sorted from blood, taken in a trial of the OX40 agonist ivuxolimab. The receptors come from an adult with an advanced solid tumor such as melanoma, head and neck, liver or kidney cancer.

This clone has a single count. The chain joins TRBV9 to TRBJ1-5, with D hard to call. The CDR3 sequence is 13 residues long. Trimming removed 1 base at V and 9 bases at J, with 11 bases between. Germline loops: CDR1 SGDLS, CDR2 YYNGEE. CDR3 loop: CASSVTVSGPQHF. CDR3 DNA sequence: TGTGCCAGCAGCGTAACAGTCTCTGGGCCCCAGCATTTT.

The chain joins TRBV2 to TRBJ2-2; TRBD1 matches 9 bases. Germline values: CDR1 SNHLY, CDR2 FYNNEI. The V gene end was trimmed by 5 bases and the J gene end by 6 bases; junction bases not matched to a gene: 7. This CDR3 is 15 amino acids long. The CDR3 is CASSSTGGGAGELFF. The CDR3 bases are TGTGCCAGCAGTTCGACAGGGGGGGGAGCCGGGGAGCTGTTTTTT.

The CDR3 loop is CASSPPDGTGELFF. The CDR3 nucleotides read TGTGCCAGTAGCCCACCGGACGGCACCGGGGAGCTGTTTTTT. The chain couples TRBV19 to TRBJ2-2; D not certain. Germline V CDR1 and CDR2: LNHDA, SQIVND (reference sequence). The ends were cut back, 6 bases at V and 4 bases at J, with 12 bases in the middle. The CDR3 spans 14 residues.

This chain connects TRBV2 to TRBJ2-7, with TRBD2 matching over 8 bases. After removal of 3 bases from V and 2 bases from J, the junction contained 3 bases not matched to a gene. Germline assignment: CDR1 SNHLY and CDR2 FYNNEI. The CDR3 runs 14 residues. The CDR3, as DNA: TGTGCCAGCAGTGAGGGACTAGAACCCTACGAGCAGTACTTC. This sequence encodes CASSEGLEPYEQYF.

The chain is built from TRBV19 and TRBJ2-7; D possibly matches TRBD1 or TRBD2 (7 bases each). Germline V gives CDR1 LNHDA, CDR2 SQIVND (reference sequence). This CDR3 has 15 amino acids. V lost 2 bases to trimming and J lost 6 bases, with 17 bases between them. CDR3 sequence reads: CASSIMQGGGGEQYF. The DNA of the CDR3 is TGTGCCAGTAGTATAATGCAGGGAGGGGGCGGCGAGCAGTACTTC. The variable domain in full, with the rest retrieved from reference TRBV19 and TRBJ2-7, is DGGITQSPKYLFRKEGQNVTLSCEQNLNHDAMYWYRQDPGQGLRLIYYSQIVNDFQKGDIAEGYSVSREKKESFPLTVTSAQKNPTAFYLCASSIMQGGGGEQYFGPGTRLTVT.

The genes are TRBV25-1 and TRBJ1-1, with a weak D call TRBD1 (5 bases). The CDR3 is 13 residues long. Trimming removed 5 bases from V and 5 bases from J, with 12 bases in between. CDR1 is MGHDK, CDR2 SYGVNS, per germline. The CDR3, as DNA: TGTGCCAGCAGTCATGGGGGGGGAACTGAAGCTTTCTTT. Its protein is CASSHGGGTEAFF.

The CDR3 loop reads CASSEARTLNEQYF. CDR3 nucleotide sequence: TGCGCCAGCAGTGAGGCCCGAACCCTAAACGAGCAGTACTTC. This chain joins TRBV10-1 and TRBJ2-7; D gene unclear. V lost 2 bases to trimming and J lost 5 bases, with 13 bases between them. The germline gives CDR1 WNHNN, CDR2 SYGVQD (reference sequence). CDR3 size: 14 residues.

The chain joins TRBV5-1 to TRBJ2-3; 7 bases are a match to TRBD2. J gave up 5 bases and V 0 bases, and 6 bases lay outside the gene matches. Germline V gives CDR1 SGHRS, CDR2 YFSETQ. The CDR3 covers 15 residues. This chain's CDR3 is CASSLGPGGGDTQYF. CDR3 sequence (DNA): TGCGCCAGCAGCTTGGGTCCAGGCGGGGGAGATACGCAGTATTTT.

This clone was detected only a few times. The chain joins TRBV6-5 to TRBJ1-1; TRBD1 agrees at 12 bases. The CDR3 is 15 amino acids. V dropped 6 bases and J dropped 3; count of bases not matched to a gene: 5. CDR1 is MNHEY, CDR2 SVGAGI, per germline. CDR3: CASRAGTGGYTEAFF. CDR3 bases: TGTGCCAGCAGGGCCGGGACAGGGGGCTACACTGAAGCTTTCTTT.

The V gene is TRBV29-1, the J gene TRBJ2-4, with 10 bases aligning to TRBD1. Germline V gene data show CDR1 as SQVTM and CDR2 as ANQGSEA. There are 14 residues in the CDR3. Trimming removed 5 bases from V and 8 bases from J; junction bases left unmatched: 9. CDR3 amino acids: CSVILGQGKDIQYF. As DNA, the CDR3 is TGCAGCGTTATCCTGGGACAGGGGAAGGACATTCAGTACTTC. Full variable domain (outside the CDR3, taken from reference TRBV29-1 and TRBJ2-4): SAVISQKPSRDICQRGTSLTIQCQVDSQVTMMFWYRQQPGQSLTLIATANQGSEATYESGFVIDKFPISRPNLTFSTLTVSNMSPEDSSIYLCSVILGQGKDIQYFGAGTRLSVL.

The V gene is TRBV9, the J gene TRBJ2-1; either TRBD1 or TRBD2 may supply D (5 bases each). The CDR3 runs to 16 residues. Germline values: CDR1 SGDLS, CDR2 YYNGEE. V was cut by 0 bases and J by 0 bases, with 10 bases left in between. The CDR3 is CASSVAWGSSYNEQFF. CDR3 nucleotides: TGTGCCAGCAGCGTAGCTTGGGGGAGCTCCTACAATGAGCAGTTCTTC.

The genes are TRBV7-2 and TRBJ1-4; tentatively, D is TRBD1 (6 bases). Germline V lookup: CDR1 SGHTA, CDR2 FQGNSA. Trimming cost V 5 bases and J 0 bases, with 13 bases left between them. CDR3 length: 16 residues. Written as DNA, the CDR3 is TGTGCCAGCAGCCTGATACAGGGAGCAACTAATGAAAAACTGTTTTTT. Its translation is CASSLIQGATNEKLFF.

Written as DNA, the CDR3 is TGTGCCAGCAGCAAGACAGGGGGGGAGACCCAGTACTTC. Translation: CASSKTGGETQYF. The chain has TRBV7-9 and TRBJ2-5; 9 bases are a match to TRBD1. The germline V gene encodes CDR1 SEHNR and CDR2 FQNEAQ (reference sequence). There are 13 residues in the CDR3. Trimming took 5 bases from V and 5 from J; bases not matched to a gene: 3.

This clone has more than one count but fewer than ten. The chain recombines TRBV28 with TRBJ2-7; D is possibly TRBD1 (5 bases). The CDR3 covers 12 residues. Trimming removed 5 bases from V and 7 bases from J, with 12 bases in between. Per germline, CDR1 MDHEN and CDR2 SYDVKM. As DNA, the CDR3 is TGTGCCAGCAGTCTCTCAGGGCGGGAGCAGTACTTC. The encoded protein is CASSLSGREQYF. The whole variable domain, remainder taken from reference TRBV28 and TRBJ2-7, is DVKVTQSSRYLVKRTGEKVFLECVQDMDHENMFWYRQDPGLGLRLIYFSYDVKMKEKGDIPEGYSVSREKKERFSLILESASTNQTSMYLCASSLSGREQYFGPGTRLTVT.

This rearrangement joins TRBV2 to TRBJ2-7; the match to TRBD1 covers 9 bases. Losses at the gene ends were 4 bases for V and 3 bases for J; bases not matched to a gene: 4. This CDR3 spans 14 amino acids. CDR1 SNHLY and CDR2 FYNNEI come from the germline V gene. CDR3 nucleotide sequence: TGTGCCAGCAGTGTCTCGGACAGGGGCTACGAGCAGTACTTC. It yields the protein CASSVSDRGYEQYF.

CDR3 region: CASSLSGVEQYF. The CDR3 DNA reads as TGTGCCAGCAGCTTATCCGGGGTCGAGCAGTACTTC. The chain combines TRBV5-4 with TRBJ2-7, with a possible D match to TRBD2 (5 bases). The CDR3 is 12 amino acids. Germline loops: CDR1 SGHNT, CDR2 YYREEE (reference sequence). Deletions cut 2 bases from V and 6 bases from J, with 9 bases between.

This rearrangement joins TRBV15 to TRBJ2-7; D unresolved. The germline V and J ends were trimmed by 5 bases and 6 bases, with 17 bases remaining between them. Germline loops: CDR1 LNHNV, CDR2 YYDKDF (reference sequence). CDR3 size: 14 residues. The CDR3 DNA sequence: TGTGCCACCAGCGATTGGAGACGTGCGTCCGAGCAGTACTTC. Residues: CATSDWRRASEQYF.

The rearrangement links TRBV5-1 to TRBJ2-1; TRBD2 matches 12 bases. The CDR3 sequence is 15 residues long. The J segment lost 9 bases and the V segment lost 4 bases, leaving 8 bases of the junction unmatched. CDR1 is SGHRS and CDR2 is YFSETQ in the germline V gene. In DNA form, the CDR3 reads TGCGCCAGCAGCCCGGTGACTAGCGGGAGAACTGAGCAGTTCTTC. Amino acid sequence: CASSPVTSGRTEQFF.

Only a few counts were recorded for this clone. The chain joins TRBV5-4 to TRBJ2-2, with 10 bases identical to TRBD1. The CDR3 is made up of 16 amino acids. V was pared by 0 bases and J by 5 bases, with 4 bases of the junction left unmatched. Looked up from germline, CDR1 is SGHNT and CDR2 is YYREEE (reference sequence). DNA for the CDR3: TGTGCCAGCAGCTTGGCGACAGGGGGCGCGACCGGGGAGCTGTTTTTT. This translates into CASSLATGGATGELFF.

CDR3 coding DNA: TGTGCCAGCAGCGTATCTGTCGACACCGGGGAGCTGTTTTTT. Translated, it gives CASSVSVDTGELFF. This chain connects TRBV9 to TRBJ2-2; D is ambiguous. CDR1 SGDLS and CDR2 YYNGEE come from the germline V gene. V was pared by 1 base and J by 3 bases, with 7 bases between. This CDR3 comprises 14 residues.

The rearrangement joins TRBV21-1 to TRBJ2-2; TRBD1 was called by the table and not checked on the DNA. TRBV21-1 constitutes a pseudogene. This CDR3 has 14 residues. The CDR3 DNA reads TGTGCCAGCAGCAAAGGACAAGACACCGGGGAGCTGTTTTTT. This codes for CASSKGQDTGELFF.

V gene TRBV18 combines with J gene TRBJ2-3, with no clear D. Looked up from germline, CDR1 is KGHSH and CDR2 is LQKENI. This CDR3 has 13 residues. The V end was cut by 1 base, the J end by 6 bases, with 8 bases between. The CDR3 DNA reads TGTGCCAGCTCACCACTACAAGTGGATACGCAGTATTTT. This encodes CASSPLQVDTQYF.

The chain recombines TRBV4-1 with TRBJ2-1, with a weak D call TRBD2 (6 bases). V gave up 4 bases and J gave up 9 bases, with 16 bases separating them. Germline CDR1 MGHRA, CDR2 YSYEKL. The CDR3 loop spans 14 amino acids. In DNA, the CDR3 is TGCGCCAGCAGCCTTCCCCAGCGGGTTGCTGAGCAGTTCTTC. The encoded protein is CASSLPQRVAEQFF.

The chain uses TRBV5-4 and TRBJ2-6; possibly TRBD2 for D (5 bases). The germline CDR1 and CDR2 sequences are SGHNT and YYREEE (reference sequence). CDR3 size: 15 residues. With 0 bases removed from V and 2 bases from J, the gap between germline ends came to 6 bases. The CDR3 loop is CASSLGGTGANVLTF. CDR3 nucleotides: TGTGCCAGCAGCTTGGGAGGGACTGGGGCCAACGTCCTGACTTTC.

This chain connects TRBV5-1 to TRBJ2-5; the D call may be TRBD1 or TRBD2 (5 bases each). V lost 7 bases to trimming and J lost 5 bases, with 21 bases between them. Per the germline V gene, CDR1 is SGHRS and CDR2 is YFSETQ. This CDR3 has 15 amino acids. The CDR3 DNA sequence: TGCGCCAGCTTTAAGCGCCCTGGGGGTGGCGAGACCCAGTACTTC. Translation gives CASFKRPGGGETQYF. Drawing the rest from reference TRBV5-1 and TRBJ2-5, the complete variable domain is KAGVTQTPRYLIKTRGQQVTLSCSPISGHRSVSWYQQTPGQGLQFLFEYFSETQRNKGNFPGRFSGRQFSNSRSEMNVSTLELGDSALYLCASFKRPGGGETQYFGPGTRLLVL.

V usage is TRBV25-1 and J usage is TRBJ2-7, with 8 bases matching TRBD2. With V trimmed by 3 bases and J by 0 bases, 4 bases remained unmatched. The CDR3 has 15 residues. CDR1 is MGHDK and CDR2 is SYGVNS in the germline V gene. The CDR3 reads CASSDGGTSSYEQYF. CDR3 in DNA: TGTGCCAGCAGTGATGGGGGGACTAGCTCCTACGAGCAGTACTTC.